A selection of T cell receptor beta chains follows, all from one sample in a study of blood T cells in healthy people across ages. Via MiXCR, TCRdb re-called the 5' RACE reads, giving one row per CDR3 protein. The repertoire consists of 550,000 to 800,000 distinct CDR3 sequences, with about 34% occurring once and the leading ten covering roughly 15%. Sequencing input: blood. These receptors came from an elderly woman in good health. The CDR3 runs from the conserved cysteine through the conserved F or W. A D gene is named only where the DNA matches it firmly. Only part of the rows carry a size: once, few, many, or a class if the clone is expanded.

D,size,V,J,CDR3,DNA
-,-,TRBV18,TRBJ1-1,CASSYQGIEAFF,TGTGCCAGCTCCTACCAAGGGATTGAAGCTTTCTTT
-,-,TRBV7-9,TRBJ1-6,CASSLDRVDPRNSPLHF,TGTGCCAGCAGCTTAGACAGGGTAGATCCCAGGAATTCACCCCTCCACTTT
TRBD1,few,TRBV20-1,TRBJ1-1,CSATQGTSTEAFF,TGCAGTGCAACACAGGGGACGAGCACTGAAGCTTTCTTT
-,many,TRBV5-4,TRBJ2-3,CASSSWDGWGTDTQYF,TGTGCCAGCAGCTCTTGGGACGGTTGGGGCACAGATACGCAGTATTTT
TRBD2,once,TRBV6-5,TRBJ2-1,CASQSLSGSTYNEQFF,TGTGCCAGCCAATCTCTGAGCGGGAGTACCTACAATGAGCAGTTCTTC
TRBD1,-,TRBV20-1,TRBJ2-5,CSAREARDSQETLYF,TGCAGTGCTAGAGAGGCCCGGGACAGCCAAGAGACCCTGTACTTC
-,many,TRBV7-9,TRBJ2-3,CASSLDQGTDTQYF,TGTGCCAGCAGCTTAGATCAGGGGACAGATACGCAGTATTTT
-,many,TRBV3-1,TRBJ2-1,CASSDVFSSYNEQFF,TGTGCCAGCAGTGACGTCTTCAGCTCCTACAATGAGCAGTTCTTC
-,many,TRBV12-3/TRBV12-4,TRBJ1-4,CASSPPGPSNEKLFF,TGTGCCAGCAGCCCTCCGGGACCGAGTAATGAAAAACTGTTTTTT
TRBD2,-,TRBV20-1,TRBJ2-5,CSARSPRRGGSNEQYF,TGCAGTGCTAGATCTCCCCGGCGGGGGGGGTCCAATGAGCAGTACTTC
-,few,TRBV14,TRBJ2-3,CASSQEAGWVDTQYF,TGTGCCAGCAGCCAAGAGGCCGGGTGGGTTGATACGCAGTATTTT
TRBD1,-,TRBV7-9,TRBJ2-6,CASSLRTGAGANVLTF,TGTGCCAGCAGCCTACGAACAGGGGCTGGGGCCAACGTCCTGACTTTC
-,-,TRBV7-9,TRBJ1-1,CASSRGLTGRPNTEAFF,TGTGCCAGCAGCCGCGGACTGACCGGGCGTCCCAACACTGAAGCTTTCTTT
TRBD2,many,TRBV20-1,TRBJ2-1,CSARYSGGASYNEQFF,TGCAGTGCTAGATATAGCGGGGGGGCCTCTTACAATGAGCAGTTCTTC
TRBD1,few,TRBV10-3,TRBJ1-1,CAISPGTEVFF,TGTGCCATCAGCCCCGGGACAGAAGTTTTCTTT
-,-,TRBV7-3,TRBJ1-2,CASSPIPSGLTENYGYTF,TGTGCCAGCAGCCCTATCCCCTCGGGACTCACAGAAAACTATGGCTACACCTTC
TRBD2,many,TRBV7-2,TRBJ2-1,CASSPWTSGANEQFF,TGTGCCAGCAGCCCGTGGACTAGCGGGGCAAATGAGCAGTTCTTC
-,many,TRBV6-1,TRBJ2-1,CASSLDHEQFF,TGTGCCAGCAGTTTGGACCATGAGCAGTTCTTC
-,-,TRBV6-1,TRBJ2-7,CASSEEVIGYEQYF,TGTGCCAGCAGTGAAGAGGTAATAGGGTACGAGCAGTACTTC
TRBD2,many,TRBV7-2,TRBJ2-7,CASSLLGRAGVRYEQYF,TGTGCCAGCAGCTTATTGGGGAGGGCGGGGGTCCGATACGAGCAGTACTTC
TRBD2,many,TRBV30,TRBJ2-3,CAWSMLAGGTDTQYF,TGTGCCTGGAGTATGCTAGCGGGGGGAACAGATACGCAGTATTTT
-,-,TRBV28,TRBJ2-5,CASRGSWTQYF,TGTGCCAGCAGGGGTTCTTGGACCCAGTACTTC
-,-,TRBV29-1,TRBJ1-1,CSVRPRLGQTTEAFF,TGCAGCGTTCGTCCCCGGTTAGGGCAGACCACTGAAGCTTTCTTT
TRBD1,many,TRBV5-6,TRBJ1-1,CASSFASSRTGITEAFF,TGTGCCAGCAGCTTTGCCTCGAGTAGGACAGGGATCACTGAAGCTTTCTTT
-,many,TRBV7-2,TRBJ2-5,CASSLASGLRGETQYF,TGTGCCAGCAGCTTAGCCAGCGGACTTAGGGGGGAGACCCAGTACTTC
TRBD1,many,TRBV7-3,TRBJ2-3,CASSLWDRGTDTQYF,TGTGCCAGCAGCTTATGGGACAGGGGCACAGATACGCAGTATTTT
TRBD2,medium-sized,TRBV20-1,TRBJ2-1,CSARDGLAAEQFF,TGCAGTGCTAGAGATGGACTAGCGGCTGAGCAGTTCTTC
TRBD1,many,TRBV20-1,TRBJ2-7,CSARPGSGGPSSSYEQYF,TGCAGTGCTAGACCCGGCTCAGGGGGCCCTTCCAGCTCCTACGAGCAGTACTTC
-,many,TRBV7-2,TRBJ2-1,CASSKPSPEQFF,TGTGCCAGCAGCAAACCTAGCCCGGAGCAGTTCTTC
TRBD2,many,TRBV28,TRBJ2-1,CASVSGGAVGEQFF,TGTGCCAGCGTTAGCGGGGGGGCCGTAGGTGAGCAGTTCTTC
TRBD1,many,TRBV7-9,TRBJ2-1,CASSAGTGMVQFF,TGTGCCAGCAGCGCCGGGACAGGGATGGTGCAGTTCTTC
TRBD2,many,TRBV2,TRBJ2-1,CASRRDGGEYNEQFF,TGTGCCAGCAGGAGGGACGGGGGGGAATACAATGAGCAGTTCTTC
-,many,TRBV29-1,TRBJ2-1,CSVEGGNEQFF,TGCAGCGTTGAAGGGGGGAATGAGCAGTTCTTC
TRBD1,many,TRBV13,TRBJ2-7,CASSLGLGTGDEQYF,TGTGCCAGCAGCTTAGGCCTCGGGACAGGGGACGAGCAGTACTTC
-,many,TRBV6-6,TRBJ2-7,CASSYYLTSYEQYF,TGTGCCAGCAGTTACTACCTAACCTCCTACGAGCAGTACTTC
TRBD1,few,TRBV20-1,TRBJ2-3,CSATQGLIDTQYF,TGCAGTGCAACACAGGGGTTAATAGATACGCAGTATTTT
-,many,TRBV7-2,TRBJ1-5,CASSSDGDSNQPQHF,TGTGCCAGCAGCTCAGACGGGGATAGCAATCAGCCCCAGCATTTT
-,many,TRBV7-2,TRBJ2-7,CASSLLPSGRSHYEQYF,TGTGCCAGCAGCTTACTCCCCTCTGGAAGGAGCCACTACGAGCAGTACTTC
-,many,TRBV29-1,TRBJ2-1,CSADGIGYNEQFF,TGCAGCGCGGACGGTATCGGGTACAATGAGCAGTTCTTC
-,-,TRBV3-1,TRBJ1-2,CASSQLGGYGYTF,TGTGCCAGCAGCCAACTAGGAGGCTATGGCTACACCTTC
-,-,TRBV2,TRBJ2-2,CASSEQGLGTGERFF,TGTGCCAGCAGTGAACAGGGGCTGGGCACCGGGGAGCGGTTTTTT
-,-,TRBV19,TRBJ1-5,CASSIMERGDQPQHF,TGTGCCAGTAGTATCATGGAGAGGGGAGATCAGCCCCAGCATTTT
-,few,TRBV6-2/TRBV6-3,TRBJ1-1,CASTAGSRTEAFF,TGTGCCAGCACTGCGGGGTCGCGCACTGAAGCTTTCTTT
TRBD2,-,TRBV20-1,TRBJ2-5,CSAIVLAGVVGETQYF,TGCAGTGCTATCGTCCTAGCGGGGGTTGTAGGAGAGACCCAGTACTTC
-,-,TRBV29-1,TRBJ1-2,CSVDEMGGYTF,TGCAGCGTTGATGAGATGGGTGGCTACACCTTC
-,-,TRBV5-5,TRBJ1-4,CASSPRGGGNEKLFF,TGTGCCAGCAGCCCCCGGGGAGGGGGAAATGAAAAACTGTTTTTT
-,few,TRBV7-2,TRBJ2-2,CASTLAGRGELFF,TGTGCCAGTACCCTGGCGGGGCGGGGGGAGCTGTTTTTT
-,-,TRBV4-2,TRBJ2-7,CASSPKQGYEQYF,TGTGCCAGCAGCCCCAAACAGGGTTACGAGCAGTACTTC
-,few,TRBV29-1,TRBJ1-2,CSVEPQGRNGYTF,TGCAGCGTTGAACCCCAGGGACGAAACGGCTACACCTTC
-,-,TRBV7-9,TRBJ2-6,CASPGGPGANVLTF,TGTGCCAGCCCTGGGGGGCCCGGGGCCAACGTCCTGACTTTC
-,-,TRBV5-1,TRBJ2-3,CASSLNSDTQYF,TGCGCCAGCAGCTTGAATTCAGATACGCAGTATTTT
TRBD2,many,TRBV6-2/TRBV6-3,TRBJ2-7,CASSYTSGSNYEQYF,TGTGCCAGCAGTTACACTAGCGGGTCGAACTACGAGCAGTACTTC
-,-,TRBV20-1,TRBJ2-1,CSTGTETYNEQFF,TGCAGTACCGGGACGGAGACCTACAATGAGCAGTTCTTC
-,many,TRBV28,TRBJ1-2,CASRTTGSYGYTF,TGTGCCAGCAGGACTACAGGGAGCTATGGCTACACCTTC